This T cell receptor beta chain was observed in a study of identical twins. This CDR3 is 20 amino acids long. CDR1 and CDR2 (germline): MNHEY, SVGEGT. Trimming removed 3 bases from V and 4 bases from J, with 29 bases in between. Study-wide findings and caveats: Abundant beta clonotypes from cord blood had fewer insertions, unlike memory repertoires, which showed none.

TCRdb re-analysed the 5' RACE reads in MiXCR, keeping a single row per CDR3 protein. The repertoire holds about 1.7 million distinct CDR3 sequences, with less than 40% as singletons. About this clonotype itself: Its antigen is still unknown.

The rearrangement links TRBV6-2 or TRBV6-3 to TRBJ2-3, with D perhaps matching TRBD2 (6 bases). The specimen sequenced was cord blood. The clonotype comes from a newborn girl in good health. DNA for the CDR3: TGTGCCAGCAGTTATCCCGAGATAGGATCGCGGGATGGTAGCGCAGATACGCAGTATTTT. Its translation: CASSYPEIGSRDGSADTQYF.